These 21 T cell receptor beta chains came from one sample sequenced in a study of shared clonotypes between healthy human individuals. Naive CD8 cells lacked CD45RO, underwent positive selection for CCR7 and left out terminally differentiated effector memory CD45RA+ cells. Data came from immunoSEQ multiplex PCR; TCRdb stores just in-frame clones and leaves some out. The table has some 1,900,000 clones, roughly 95% seen once. Sequenced material: naive CD8+ T cells sorted from blood. All receptors derive from a man aged 18 to 30 in good health.

V is TRBV7-9 and J is TRBJ1-4, with D maybe TRBD1 (6 bases). Trimming pared 5 bases from V and 5 bases from J, leaving 21 bases between. The germline gives CDR1 SEHNR, CDR2 FQNEAQ (reference sequence). The CDR3 extends over 17 amino acids. CDR3 sequence reads: CASSLFDITGPNEKLFF. CDR3 nucleotide sequence: TGTGCCAGCAGCCTCTTTGACATCACAGGGCCGAATGAAAAACTGTTTTTT.

V and J are TRBV5-3 and TRBJ2-7; 7 bases line up with TRBD2. TRBV5-3 is designated an ORF whose function remains uncertain. The CDR3 sequence is 15 residues long. The V segment lost 7 bases and the J segment 7 bases; nucleotides outside the gene matches: 17. CDR3 residues: CARVKAGCGAREQYF. CDR3 DNA: TGTGCCAGAGTAAAAGCGGGGTGCGGTGCGAGAGAGCAGTACTTC.

Notes on this clone: Other DNA sequences of this sample code for an identical CDR3. The chain employs TRBV28 and TRBJ2-7; 12 bases map to TRBD2. The germline V gene encodes CDR1 MDHEN and CDR2 SYDVKM. There are 14 residues in the CDR3. V lost 6 bases to trimming and J lost 3 bases; unmatched junction nucleotides: 3. Here the CDR3 reads CASSPGLAGYEQYF. The CDR3 coding sequence is TGTGCCAGCAGCCCGGGACTAGCGGGCTACGAGCAGTACTTC. The whole variable domain, filled in from reference TRBV28 and TRBJ2-7, reads DVKVTQSSRYLVKRTGEKVFLECVQDMDHENMFWYRQDPGLGLRLIYFSYDVKMKEKGDIPEGYSVSREKKERFSLILESASTNQTSMYLCASSPGLAGYEQYFGPGTRLTVT.

This chain uses TRBV5-6 with TRBJ2-7, with D tentatively TRBD1 (5 bases). Deletions cut 4 bases from V and 1 base from J, with 12 bases between. The CDR3 is 14 amino acids. Germline loops: CDR1 SGHDT, CDR2 YYEEEE. The CDR3 loop reads CASSAGFQSYEQYF. CDR3 DNA sequence: TGTGCCAGCAGCGCAGGGTTTCAATCCTACGAGCAGTACTTC.

V is TRBV4-3 and J is TRBJ2-5; 7 positions match TRBD1. The CDR3 is 14 residues long. The germline gives CDR1 LGHNA, CDR2 YSLEER. With V trimmed by 0 bases and J by 4 bases, 2 bases remained unmatched. The CDR3 DNA reads TGCGCCAGCAGCCAAGAACAGGGGCGAGAGACCCAGTACTTC. It yields the protein CASSQEQGRETQYF.

Concerning this clone itself: Other DNA sequences in the same sample also yield this CDR3. The chain has TRBV9 and TRBJ2-1; no reliable D call. From germline, CDR1 is SGDLS and CDR2 YYNGEE. V dropped 0 bases and J dropped 3 bases, with 4 bases sitting between them. The CDR3 is 13 amino acids. CDR3 DNA sequence: TGTGCCAGCAGCGTAGAGGACTACAATGAGCAGTTCTTC. Translation: CASSVEDYNEQFF.

The chain carries TRBV10-2 and TRBJ2-7; D gene uncertain. Germline assignment: CDR1 WSHSY and CDR2 SAAADI. The ends were cut back, 9 bases at V and 6 bases at J, with 12 bases in the middle. The CDR3 contains 11 residues. The CDR3 DNA follows: TGCGCCAGTGAACATGGGATCGAGCAGTACTTC. Translated: CASEHGIEQYF.

For the CDR3, the DNA is TGTGCCAGCAGGGGCCTACAGGGGGCAAACCAGCCCCAGCATTTT. It codes for CASRGLQGANQPQHF. The chain couples TRBV27 to TRBJ1-5, with TRBD1 identical over 9 bases. From germline, CDR1 is MNHEY and CDR2 SMNVEV (reference sequence). The V gene end was trimmed by 6 bases and the J gene end by 7 bases; junction bases not matched to a gene: 10. This CDR3 contains 15 residues.

DNA of the CDR3: TGTGCCAGCAGCCAAGGAAGTCCGGCCGGCGGGGAGCTGTTTTTT. Its protein is CASSQGSPAGGELFF. V usage is TRBV4-2 and J usage is TRBJ2-2; no firm D call. The ends were cut back, 1 base at V and 7 bases at J, with 13 bases in the middle. In germline, CDR1 is LGHNA, CDR2 YNFKEQ. The CDR3 sequence is 15 residues long.

The chain's CDR3 is CASSLVSSSYNSPLHF. CDR3 nucleotides: TGTGCCAGCAGTTTAGTCTCGAGCTCCTATAATTCACCCCTCCACTTT. The chain couples TRBV28 to TRBJ1-6; D is ambiguous. Trimming removed 2 bases at V and 0 bases at J, with 8 bases between. Germline CDR1 is MDHEN and CDR2 is SYDVKM. The length of the CDR3 is 16 residues.

V usage is TRBV7-9 and J usage is TRBJ2-3; maybe TRBD2 (5 bases). Deletions cut 5 bases from V and 6 bases from J, with 9 bases between. The CDR3 loop spans 12 amino acids. Germline V gene lookup returns CDR1 SEHNR and CDR2 FQNEAQ (reference sequence). CDR3 sequence reads: CASSPGWDTQYF. Written as DNA, the CDR3 is TGTGCCAGCAGCCCGGGGTGGGATACGCAGTATTTT.

The chain carries TRBV5-8 and TRBJ2-3; perhaps D is TRBD1 or TRBD2 (6 bases each). The CDR3 has 12 amino acids. Trimming removed 0 bases from V and 10 bases from J, with 9 bases in between. Germline V CDR1 and CDR2: SGHTS, YDEGEE. The CDR3 DNA reads TGTGCCAGCAGCTTGGCCCGGGGGCCGCAGTATTTT. Its protein is CASSLARGPQYF.

V usage is TRBV6-5 and J usage is TRBJ2-3, with TRBD1 matching over 10 bases. With V trimmed by 2 bases and J by 4 bases, 6 bases remained unmatched. The CDR3 spans 16 residues. CDR1 MNHEY and CDR2 SVGAGI come from the germline V gene. CDR3 bases: TGTGCCAGCAGTTACCTTCCCGGACAGGGGGCAGATACGCAGTATTTT. As protein: CASSYLPGQGADTQYF.

CDR3 coding DNA: TGTGCCAGCAGTGAAGGGTCGGCGGCCCCCTACGAGCAGTACTTC. Translated: CASSEGSAAPYEQYF. The gene calls are TRBV6-1 and TRBJ2-7; D gene uncertain. The germline V and J ends were trimmed by 1 base and 2 bases, with 12 bases remaining between them. This CDR3 spans 15 amino acids. Germline CDR1 reads MNHNS; CDR2 reads SASEGT.

The chain carries TRBV10-1 and TRBJ1-1; TRBD1 is a possible D gene (5 bases). Per the germline V gene, CDR1 is WNHNN and CDR2 is SYGVQD (reference sequence). Trimming removed 4 bases from V and 4 bases from J, with 13 bases in between. CDR3 length equals 14 residues. The CDR3 bases are TGCGCCAGCAGTGGGTTCGCAGGGAGCACTGAAGCTTTCTTT. It is translated as CASSGFAGSTEAFF.

The chain couples TRBV5-8 to TRBJ1-5; tentative D call: TRBD1 (5 bases). The V end lost 4 bases, the J end lost 1 base, and 12 bases lay between the germline ends. Looked up from germline, CDR1 is SGHTS and CDR2 is YDEGEE. The CDR3 is 15 residues long. CDR3 nucleotides: TGTGCCAGCAGCCTGGAGGGGATGAGCAATCAGCCCCAGCATTTT. Translating gives CASSLEGMSNQPQHF. The full variable domain, in which reference TRBV5-8 and TRBJ1-5 provide the parts outside the CDR3, is EAGVTQSPTHLIKTRGQQATLRCSPISGHTSVYWYQQALGLGLQFLLWYDEGEERNRGNFPPRFSGRQFPNYSSELNVNALELEDSALYLCASSLEGMSNQPQHFGDGTRLSIL.

Comments on this clone: Distinct nucleotide sequences in the sample also encode this CDR3. For the CDR3, the DNA is TGTGCCAGCAGTGAAGCGGGGGGCTACAATGAGCAGTTCTTC. This gives the protein CASSEAGGYNEQFF. The chain joins TRBV6-1 to TRBJ2-1, with D maybe TRBD2 (6 bases). Trimming stripped 0 bases from V and 3 bases from J, with 6 bases between. The CDR3 extends over 14 amino acids. Germline V gene sequence: CDR1 MNHNS, CDR2 SASEGT.

The chain couples TRBV19 to TRBJ2-5; the match to TRBD2 covers 8 bases. Per the germline V gene, CDR1 is LNHDA and CDR2 is SQIVND (reference sequence). The CDR3 totals 16 residues. J gave up 4 bases and V 5 bases, and 12 bases lay outside the gene matches. Written as DNA, the CDR3 is TGTGCCAGTAGTTCCGGTCCGGGGGGGGCCCGAGAGACCCAGTACTTC. It specifies CASSSGPGGARETQYF.

In regard to this clone: Other DNA sequences in this sample translate to the same CDR3. This rearrangement joins TRBV28 to TRBJ2-7; 8 bases map to TRBD2. CDR3 length equals 14 residues. CDR1 MDHEN and CDR2 SYDVKM come from the germline V gene. After removal of 3 bases from V and 2 bases from J, the junction contained 3 bases not matched to a gene. The CDR3 nucleotides are TGTGCCAGCAGTTTTCTAGCGGGCACCTACGAGCAGTACTTC. Translated, it gives CASSFLAGTYEQYF.

Turning to this clone: The sample carries other DNA sequences with the same CDR3. The V and J genes are TRBV6-6 and TRBJ2-7; D is undetermined. V lost 2 bases and J 0 bases, leaving 8 bases between the germline ends. CDR1 MNHNY and CDR2 SVGAGI come from the germline V gene (reference sequence). CDR3 size: 14 residues. The CDR3 loop reads CASSYAGSSYEQYF. CDR3 in DNA: TGTGCCAGCAGTTACGCAGGAAGCTCCTACGAGCAGTACTTC.

The chain couples TRBV28 to TRBJ2-3, with 11 nucleotides matching TRBD2. The CDR3 totals 18 residues. V lost 5 bases and J lost 4; bases outside the gene matches: 14. Germline CDR1 MDHEN, CDR2 SYDVKM. The CDR3 is CASSPTTSGVVRSDTQYF. The CDR3 DNA reads as TGTGCCAGCAGTCCCACGACTAGCGGGGTGGTTCGGTCAGATACGCAGTATTTT.